These 25 T cell receptor beta chains share one sample of origin, sequenced in a study of blood T cell repertoires in COVID-19. Sequencing was performed with immunoSEQ multiplex PCR; in TCRdb, only in-frame clones are kept and a portion is missing. The sample lists some 130,000 clones, around 76% occurring once. Sequenced: peripheral blood. Receptors were obtained from a human donor in a cohort sampled during active COVID-19.

The chain carries TRBV7-8 and TRBJ1-5; TRBD1 aligns across 9 bases. The CDR3 consists of 17 residues. The ends lost 5 bases at V and 9 bases at J; junction bases unmatched: 17. From germline, CDR1 is SGHVS and CDR2 FQNEAQ. The CDR3, as DNA: TGTGCCAGCAGCCCCCGACCGGGACAGGGTAATTTGGTGCCCCAGCATTTT. This codes for CASSPRPGQGNLVPQHF.

The chain links TRBV18 to TRBJ2-5; a possible D gene is TRBD2 (5 bases). The V end was cut by 1 base, the J end by 0 bases, with 12 bases between. This CDR3 is built from 16 residues. Germline V gives CDR1 KGHSH, CDR2 LQKENI. The CDR3, as DNA: TGTGCCAGCTCACCACGGTATCCCGGGAACCAAGAGACCCAGTACTTC. Amino acids: CASSPRYPGNQETQYF.

This rearrangement joins TRBV11-2 to TRBJ2-3; a weak D match, TRBD2 (6 bases). CDR3 length: 16 residues. Per germline, CDR1 SGHAT and CDR2 FQNNGV. Trimming shortened V by 5 bases and J by 0 bases, and 15 bases separated the two germline ends. This chain's CDR3 is CASSNLPGGSTDTQYF. The DNA of the CDR3 is TGTGCCAGCAGCAACCTCCCCGGGGGAAGCACAGATACGCAGTATTTT.

The V call is TRBV5-1, the J call TRBJ1-1, with a possible D match to TRBD1 (5 bases). CDR1 is SGHRS, CDR2 YFSETQ, per germline. The CDR3 is made up of 13 amino acids. The V end lost 3 bases, the J end lost 10 bases, and 16 bases lay between the germline ends. CDR3 in amino acids: CASSYGQVSIAFF. CDR3 coding DNA: TGCGCCAGCAGCTACGGACAAGTTTCCATAGCTTTCTTT.

The chain couples TRBV5-4 to TRBJ2-7, with D possibly being TRBD1 (5 bases). Deletions cut 1 base from V and 4 bases from J, with 9 bases between. The V gene's germline CDR1 is SGHNT and CDR2 YYREEE (reference sequence). This CDR3 spans 13 amino acids. CDR3 protein: CASSLTGSYEQYF. The CDR3 bases are TGTGCCAGCAGCTTGACAGGCTCATACGAGCAGTACTTC.

This chain connects TRBV28 to TRBJ1-5; possible D gene TRBD1, 6 bases. The CDR3 is 14 amino acids. With 2 bases removed from V and 6 bases from J, the gap between germline ends came to 11 bases. Germline lookup yields CDR1 MDHEN and CDR2 SYDVKM. CDR3 coding DNA: TGTGCCAGCAGTTTAGTATCAGGGGTTCAGCCCCAGCATTTT. This codes for CASSLVSGVQPQHF.

The chain joins TRBV6-5 to TRBJ2-1; 11 nucleotides align to TRBD1. The V segment lost 2 bases and the J segment 7 bases; nucleotides outside the gene matches: 7. This CDR3 contains 16 residues. Germline assignment: CDR1 MNHEY and CDR2 SVGAGI. CDR3 amino acids: CASSYLGTGGLNEQFF. The CDR3 region has the DNA TGTGCCAGCAGTTACCTCGGGACAGGGGGATTGAATGAGCAGTTCTTC.

The chain employs TRBV6-5 and TRBJ1-6, with D perhaps TRBD1 (6 bases). The germline CDR1 and CDR2 sequences are MNHEY and SVGAGI. This CDR3 is built from 16 residues. With 0 bases removed from V and 10 bases from J, the gap between germline ends came to 16 bases. CDR3 in amino acids: CASSYSSPTGVSPLHF. CDR3 nucleotides: TGTGCCAGCAGTTACTCGTCGCCGACAGGCGTCTCACCCCTCCACTTT.

The chain joins TRBV6-4 to TRBJ2-1, with TRBD1 identical over 9 bases. The CDR3 covers 15 residues. Unmatched junction bases numbered 4, after V lost 5 bases and J lost 2 bases. Germline loops: CDR1 MRHNA, CDR2 SNTAGT. CDR3 region: CASSPQGATYNEQFF. In DNA form, the CDR3 reads TGTGCCAGCAGTCCACAGGGGGCTACCTACAATGAGCAGTTCTTC.

The chain is built from TRBV5-1 and TRBJ1-2, with 12 bases fitting TRBD1. This CDR3 is 18 amino acids long. With V trimmed by 0 bases and J by 6 bases, 12 bases remained unmatched. Per germline, CDR1 SGHRS and CDR2 YFSETQ. CDR3 region: CASSLAPGTGGAGNGYTF. DNA for the CDR3: TGCGCCAGCAGCTTGGCCCCCGGGACAGGGGGCGCAGGGAATGGCTACACCTTC.

The rearrangement uses TRBV19 and TRBJ1-5; 9 bases are shared with TRBD1. The J segment lost 2 bases and the V segment lost 4 bases, leaving 6 bases of the junction unmatched. Germline CDR1 reads LNHDA; CDR2 reads SQIVND (reference sequence). This CDR3 comprises 16 residues. For the CDR3, the DNA is TGTGCCAGTAGTACAAACCGGGACAGGGGCAATCAGCCCCAGCATTTT. Translated, it gives CASSTNRDRGNQPQHF.

This clone has ten or more counts. The V and J genes are TRBV5-1 and TRBJ1-1; 7 bases fit TRBD1. Germline assignment: CDR1 SGHRS and CDR2 YFSETQ. V lost 0 bases, J lost 8 bases, and 4 bases stayed unmatched. The CDR3 consists of 13 residues. The CDR3, as DNA: TGCGCCAGCAGCTTGGAACAGGACAGGGAAGCTTTCTTT. This gives the protein CASSLEQDREAFF. Full variable domain (rest looked up from reference TRBV5-1 and TRBJ1-1): KAGVTQTPRYLIKTRGQQVTLSCSPISGHRSVSWYQQTPGQGLQFLFEYFSETQRNKGNFPGRFSGRQFSNSRSEMNVSTLELGDSALYLCASSLEQDREAFFGQGTRLTVV.

The chain couples TRBV12-3 or TRBV12-4 to TRBJ2-7, with 8 bases aligning to TRBD2. This CDR3 is built from 13 residues. Germline trimming cut 3 bases from V and 4 bases from J; bases unmatched to any gene: 2. The CDR3 loop reads CASSFGREYEQYF. The CDR3 bases are TGTGCCAGCAGTTTCGGGAGGGAATACGAGCAGTACTTC.

In nucleotides, the CDR3 is TGCGCCAGCAGCTGGGCAGGGAAAGAGACCCAGTACTTC. Its translation: CASSWAGKETQYF. V usage is TRBV5-1 and J usage is TRBJ2-5; weak D call: TRBD1 (5 bases). Germline V gives CDR1 SGHRS, CDR2 YFSETQ. This CDR3 region has 13 residues. Trimming shortened V by 3 bases and J by 3 bases, and 9 bases separated the two germline ends.

This chain connects TRBV29-1 to TRBJ2-7; D possibly corresponds to TRBD2 (6 bases). This CDR3 region has 13 residues. CDR1 SQVTM and CDR2 ANQGSEA come from the germline V gene. Trimming cost V 3 bases and J 6 bases, with 15 bases left between them. CDR3 loop: CSVEGFGGFEQYF. The CDR3 bases are TGCAGCGTTGAGGGTTTCGGGGGTTTCGAGCAGTACTTC.

The chain combines TRBV6-5 with TRBJ1-1; 9 bases agree with TRBD1. The V gene's germline CDR1 is MNHEY and CDR2 SVGAGI. This CDR3 is 12 amino acids long. The J segment lost 4 bases and the V segment lost 10 bases, leaving 4 bases of the junction unmatched. Here the CDR3 DNA reads TGTGCCATACAGGGGGCAAGCACTGAAGCTTTCTTT. This codes for CAIQGASTEAFF.

V and J are TRBV19 and TRBJ1-4, with 8 nucleotides matching TRBD1. V trimming: 5 bases; J trimming: 1 base; junction bases outside the gene matches: 3. This CDR3 spans 15 amino acids. Germline V gives CDR1 LNHDA, CDR2 SQIVND (reference sequence). The CDR3 coding sequence is TGTGCCAGTAGTCCCGGGACAGGAACTAATGAAAAACTGTTTTTT. Translating it yields CASSPGTGTNEKLFF.

This clone appeared a single time. The chain combines TRBV7-9 with TRBJ1-4; TRBD1 matches 7 bases. After removal of 0 bases from V and 6 bases from J, the junction contained 4 bases not matched to a gene. This CDR3 is built from 15 residues. Germline CDR1 is SEHNR and CDR2 is FQNEAQ (reference sequence). The CDR3 DNA reads as TGTGCCAGCAGCTTAGCAACAGGGGTTGATGAAAAACTGTTTTTT. As protein: CASSLATGVDEKLFF.

The J gene is TRBJ1-6, the V gene TRBV5-4; D is undetermined. V gave up 3 bases and J gave up 8 bases, with 12 bases separating them. The CDR3 is made up of 14 amino acids. Looked up from germline, CDR1 is SGHNT and CDR2 is YYREEE (reference sequence). The CDR3 region is CASSSPGSYSPLHF. The DNA for the CDR3 is TGTGCCAGCAGCTCTCCGGGAAGCTATTCACCCCTCCACTTT.

The DNA for the CDR3 is TGTGCCACCAGACCGCCAGGGGCCACCTACAATGAGCAGTTCTTC. It codes for CATRPPGATYNEQFF. The chain has TRBV6-5 and TRBJ2-1, with D perhaps TRBD1 (6 bases). Looked up from germline, CDR1 is MNHEY and CDR2 is SVGAGI. The V gene lost 10 bases and the J gene lost 2 bases, with 18 bases spanning the gap. The CDR3 is 15 residues long.

The gene calls are TRBV5-5 and TRBJ2-2; TRBD1 might be the D (6 bases). V lost 0 bases and J lost 1, with 10 bases in between. CDR3 length equals 16 residues. Germline CDR1 reads SGHKS; CDR2 reads YYEKEE (reference sequence). Here the CDR3 reads CASSLGVTGNTGELFF. CDR3 in DNA: TGTGCCAGCAGCTTGGGCGTGACAGGGAACACCGGGGAGCTGTTTTTT.

The chain uses TRBV27 and TRBJ1-4; D is perhaps TRBD1 (5 bases). Trimming stripped 3 bases from V and 8 bases from J, with 16 bases between. Germline CDR1 is MNHEY and CDR2 is SMNVEV (reference sequence). This CDR3 spans 15 amino acids. In DNA form, the CDR3 reads TGTGCCAGCAGTTTCGGGGCGGGGACGCACGAAAAACTGTTTTTT. Its protein is CASSFGAGTHEKLFF.

This chain joins TRBV30 and TRBJ2-7; the D gene is possibly TRBD1 (6 bases). Trimming removed 2 bases at V and 6 bases at J, with 14 bases between. CDR3 size: 13 residues. CDR1 is GTSNPN and CDR2 is SVGIG in the germline V gene (reference sequence). Here the CDR3 reads CAWSPGHGPEQYF. The CDR3, as DNA: TGTGCCTGGAGTCCGGGACACGGGCCCGAGCAGTACTTC.

This chain links TRBV2 with TRBJ2-3; 10 bases are a match to TRBD2. The CDR3 is 15 residues long. From germline, CDR1 is SNHLY and CDR2 FYNNEI. With V trimmed by 4 bases and J by 4 bases, 5 bases remained unmatched. CDR3 sequence (DNA): TGTGCCAGCAGTGGTAGCGGGGGGACCTCAGATACGCAGTATTTT. It yields the protein CASSGSGGTSDTQYF.

The rearrangement uses TRBV2 and TRBJ2-7; D perhaps matches TRBD1 (6 bases). The ends were cut back, 6 bases at V and 0 bases at J, with 15 bases in the middle. Per the germline V gene, CDR1 is SNHLY and CDR2 is FYNNEI. The CDR3 spans 15 residues. In nucleotides, the CDR3 is TGTGCCAGCAGCAGAACCGGGACATACTCCTACGAGCAGTACTTC. This codes for CASSRTGTYSYEQYF. Full variable domain (outside the CDR3, taken from reference TRBV2 and TRBJ2-7): EPEVTQTPSHQVTQMGQEVILRCVPISNHLYFYWYRQILGQKVEFLVSFYNNEISEKSEIFDDQFSVERPDGSNFTLKIRSTKLEDSAMYFCASSRTGTYSYEQYFGPGTRLTVT.